This paragraph covers one T cell receptor (beta chain) sequence. Its antigen remains unidentified. No quality values exist for individual bases; no much larger clone is one base distant. The library was produced with the immunoSEQ multiplex PCR assay. A mixture of 60 forward primers for TCR Vbeta segments and 13 reverse primers for TCR Jbeta segments was used in the multiplex PCR. The CDR3 region of rearranged TCR beta genes was amplified from genomic DNA by a multiplex PCR assay. The amplified TCR beta libraries were sequenced on the Illumina HiSeq System as 87-base-pair reads. In the original analysis: Across the 640 or so repertoires, a later analysis counted 60 million to 90 million unique TCR beta chains, approximately 12 million of which were shared by at least two donors. A nearest-neighbor algorithm error-corrected the raw reads and collapsed the reads into unique sequences, merging closely related sequences to remove PCR and sequencing errors. V, D and J gene segments were assigned by aligning CDR3 sequences to IMGT reference sequences. For a sequence to be retained, a match of at least six nucleotides to both a V gene segment and a J gene segment was required. Rearrangements were called productive when the CDR3 lacked stop codons and stayed in frame with V and J; all others were non-productive. Following IMGT convention, CDR3 was defined as the stretch from the second conserved V-encoded cysteine up to the conserved J-encoded phenylalanine. The earlier analysis of about 610 of the donors excluded sequences that lacked an unambiguous match to a single V gene segment. An earlier analysis of 587 of the donors called V segments functional above 56.7% productive rearrangements and segregating when the between-donor standard deviation exceeded 5%. A statistical classification framework was developed to diagnose cytomegalovirus status using the catalog of TCR beta chain sequences. V and J gene assignment, in a later analysis, came from comparing TCR nucleotide sequences with IMGT/GENE-DB human TR gene sequences. Using the TCRdist pipeline, a later analysis assigned CDR3 sequences along with most-parsimonious VDJ recombination scenarios. A later analysis defined each TCR beta chain by its CDR3 amino acid sequence plus V-gene family, and excluded reads lacking a unique V-gene family. As a way to deal with suspected cross-contamination and a sequencing artifact, a later analysis dropped 450 to 700 nucleotide sequences that were highly shared and had low generation probability. In a later analysis, a clonal expansion index was calculated for each public chain from normalized within-repertoire ranks of inferred template counts. A later analysis computed generation probabilities with a VDJ recombination model fitted to out-of-frame rearrangements, and checked the results against IGoR. In a later analysis, TCR-TCR, TCR-HLA and TCR-CMV co-occurrence was scored with hypergeometric tests, and a repertoire-size bias correction was applied to TCR pairs. False discovery rates were estimated in a later analysis by permuting HLA or CMV assignments 20 times. In a later analysis, co-occurring TCRs were grouped using DBSCAN, with TCRdist sequence similarity added in when clustering inside HLA-allele-positive subsets. Co-occurrence clustering excluded repertoires with fewer than 30,000 or more than 120,000 public chains, plus five with anomalous nucleotide sharing. The table comes from immuneACCESS by way of TCRdb, which keeps in-frame sequences with V and J called. Part of the clones is missing from these tables; in studies checked, under half for an unresolved V gene and the rest for unknown reasons. Clone size and V and J calls were adopted from that table, with D and trimming inferred from the DNA. The sample table records 150,000 to 200,000 clones; around 80% of these occur just once. 6.3% of the sample lies in the top ten.

The cohort comprised under 700 healthy bone marrow donors. All cohort members were sampled while nominally healthy, although unrecorded immune exposures were likely present. The donor tested CMV seropositive and was one of the 289 seropositive cohort members. A peripheral blood sample was provided by each donor, and peripheral blood mononuclear cells were used for TCR beta sequencing. Genomic DNA was extracted from the blood cell samples with the Qiagen DNeasy Blood Extraction Kit. CDR3 length: 19 amino acids, cysteine to phenylalanine. Only the CDR3 DNA is retained, 57 bases long and in frame from the first base. CDR1 SGHNT and CDR2 YYREEE are derived from the germline V gene (reference sequence). Relative to germline, V is 2 bases shorter and J is 7 bases shorter, with 30 bases between their ends. This record belongs to a study of cytomegalovirus exposure and HLA in healthy donors (dated by TCRdb to about 2017). Background on the whole study: An earlier analysis of fewer than 750 of the donors reported 276 Gb of sequence data and some 110 million unique TCR beta sequences obtained from around 180 million T cells. Roughly 300 gigabases of sequencing data and 70 million to 100 million unique TCR sequences made up an early release that covered over 550 HLA-typed donors. Of the roughly 410 genotyped donors, roughly 76% were placed in the genetic ancestry cluster associated with self-reported Caucasian donors. The study aimed to test whether signatures of past pathogen exposure could be identified by cataloging public T cell receptors. Using immunosequencing, the study profiled T cell repertoires from fewer than 850 subjects and related those repertoires to cytomegalovirus serostatus. A separate validation cohort of 90 to 150 different subjects was used in addition to the approximately 640-subject first cohort. To predict cytomegalovirus infection status, the study combined high-throughput TCR immunosequencing, statistical association of individual TCRs with disease status, and machine learning. To study patterns of TCR occurrence, a later analysis re-analyzed previously published TCR beta repertoires from under 750 donors and added high-resolution HLA genotyping. The later analysis used no new phenotypic data to find candidate immune exposures, relying instead on TCR beta sequences and their occurrence across donors. To decide whether each TCR beta V gene segment behaved as functional or pseudogenic, an earlier analysis of approximately 590 of the donors relied on high-throughput TCR beta sequencing. Donor age, sex, ethnicity and CMV serostatus were collected together with the repertoire data. Genome-wide SNP genotypes for about 65% of the roughly 700 donors were used in a later genetic analysis, which treated that subset as a discovery cohort. All discovery cohort repertoires had been generated using a single sequencing platform. HLA typing included class I and class II loci at four-digit resolution. Typing coverage varied by locus: roughly 629-640 donors for A, B, C, DRB1 and DQB1; some 520 for DQA1; more than 600 for DPA1; 450 to 480 for DPB1. Roughly five DR-DQ haplotypes were handled as single units for association and clustering because linkage in the cohort was strong. Among several hundred genotyped donors of the cohort, an average of around 240,000 unique TCR beta nucleotide sequences was sequenced per donor, of which approximately 19% were non-productive.

Beyond this particular receptor, the publication reports: Immune exposure information for the cohort was limited to CMV serostatus. In the study, roughly 160 TCR beta chains were listed as associated with cytomegalovirus. Most TCR sequences were seen in very few donors, while some public TCRs were found in many individuals. A later analysis associated around 16,000 TCR beta sequences with specific HLA alleles at a false discovery rate of 0.05. A further reported finding was that TCR beta sequences accurately predicted the HLA-A and HLA-B alleles for most subjects in the first cohort. Sequencing depth was assumed to be roughly uniform across donors in the presence/absence analyses, though that assumption may not hold. In a later analysis, TCR association rates were found to vary across HLA loci, with the most associated TCRs seen for DRB1 alleles and the fewest for HLA-C alleles. In an earlier analysis of over 550 of the donors, most TCR beta V segments were observed in productive rearrangements about 90% or about 30% of the time, broadly matching IMGT annotations. A later analysis reported that several top co-occurrence clusters appeared linked to parvovirus B19, influenza, CMV and Epstein-Barr virus. V-gene and J-gene trimming of TCR beta chains was associated with a missense DCLRE1C variant in a later genetic analysis, and the association was replicated in an independent cohort. In a later genetic analysis, fewer N-insertions in productive TCRs were reported among donors in an Asian-associated ancestry cluster than the approximately 670-donor mean. The cohort was sequenced for TCR beta chains only, and without alpha or paired-chain data the features that could be detected were limited. The sequencing pipeline was judged likely to have produced a cluster of highly shared sequence variants as a technical artifact. Linkage disequilibrium might explain the correlated functional status among segregating V segments, but an unknown experimental factor could not be ruled out. Most CMV-associated TCR beta chains appeared to be HLA-restricted in a later analysis, and the HLA associations seemed to be driven largely by CMV exposure. HLA typing was unavailable for some donors at each locus, so association tests used only the typed subset. Assigning TCR associations to individual alleles was difficult when HLA alleles, especially DR and DQ, strongly co-occurred. According to the authors, the approach could potentially be generalized to other disease states and immunological phenotypes. In vitro tests confirmed that three of the cytomegalovirus-associated TCR beta chains recognize cytomegalovirus antigens. A later analysis found that HLA-associated TCR beta chains were more clonally expanded and had lower generation probabilities than equally common non-associated chains. Because counts were too low, approximately 15 rarely observed V segments, including chromosome 9 orphons, were excluded from the earlier analysis of roughly 580 of the donors. In both the original and validation cohorts, the classifier was reported to diagnose cytomegalovirus status with high specificity and sensitivity. Some IMGT-functional V segments, including TRBV6-2 and TRBV6-3, could not be distinguished by the 87-base-pair reads and were therefore excluded.

The sequence came from a man in his forties in good health and CMV-seropositive. The V gene is TRBV5-4 and the J gene is TRBJ1-2; the D gene is unclear. What was sequenced was PBMCs. CDR3 sequence: CASSFSLTRTYKVVSGYTF. At the DNA level, the sequence is TGTGCCAGCAGCTTCAGCCTTACCAGGACTTATAAGGTAGTCAGTGGCTACACCTTC.